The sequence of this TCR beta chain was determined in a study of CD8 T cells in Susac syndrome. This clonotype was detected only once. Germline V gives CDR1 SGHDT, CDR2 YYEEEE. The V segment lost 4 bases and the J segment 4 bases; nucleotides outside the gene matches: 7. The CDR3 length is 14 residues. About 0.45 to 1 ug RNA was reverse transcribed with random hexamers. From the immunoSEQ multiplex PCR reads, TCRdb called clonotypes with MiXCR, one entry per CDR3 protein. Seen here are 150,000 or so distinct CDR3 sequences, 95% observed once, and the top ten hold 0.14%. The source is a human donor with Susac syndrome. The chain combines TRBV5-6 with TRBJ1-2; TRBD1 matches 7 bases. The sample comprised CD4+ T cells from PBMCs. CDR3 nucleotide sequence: TGTGCCAGCAGCCGGACAGGCCCTACCTATGGCTACACCTTC. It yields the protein CASSRTGPTYGYTF.